A single sample is the source of the 7 T cell receptor beta chains below, sequenced in a study of long-term antiretroviral therapy in people with HIV. Runs used v3.0 of the immunoSEQ assay and were done at survey level. Measured with immunoSEQ multiplex PCR; TCRdb has only the in-frame clones, and not every one. In the table there are roughly 25,000 clones, roughly 79% of which are singletons. The specimen comprised unsorted PBMCs, sampled 2.1 years after starting antiretroviral therapy. These TCRs come from a man between 25 and 39 years old with HIV.

The V call is TRBV6-4, the J call TRBJ2-3, with 8 bases lining up with TRBD1. J lost 2 bases, V lost 4 bases, and 2 bases had no gene match. The CDR3 has 14 residues. CDR1 MRHNA and CDR2 SNTAGT come from the germline V gene. The CDR3 sequence is CASSATGDTDTQYF. CDR3 DNA sequence: TGTGCCAGCAGTGCGACAGGGGACACAGATACGCAGTATTTT.

In its sample, this clone was seen a few times. At one boundary the junction diverges from the germline segment, which might be a read error. Other DNA variants within this sample encode the same CDR3. CDR3 amino acids: CASSLGLDSYNEQFF. CDR3 sequence (DNA): TGTGCTAGCAGCTTAGGGCTAGACTCCTACAATGAGCAGTTCTTC. The chain employs TRBV7-7 and TRBJ2-1; D gene unclear. This CDR3 contains 15 residues. The germline CDR1 and CDR2 sequences are SSHAT and FNYEAQ (reference sequence).

V usage is TRBV5-1 and J usage is TRBJ2-7, with D unresolved. This CDR3 has 13 residues. The V end was cut by 6 bases, the J end by 0 bases, with 10 bases between. Germline CDR1 is SGHRS and CDR2 is YFSETQ. Written as DNA, the CDR3 is TGCGCCAGCACCCACCCGAGCTCCTACGAGCAGTACTTC. Protein product: CASTHPSSYEQYF.

The genes are TRBV9 and TRBJ2-5; TRBD2 might be the D (5 bases). Trimming cost V 0 bases and J 1 base, with 16 bases left between them. The CDR3 is 17 residues long. From germline, CDR1 is SGDLS and CDR2 YYNGEE. DNA of the CDR3: TGTGCCAGCAGCGTAGGAGAGCTAGCCCCTATCCAAGAGACCCAGTACTTC. Encoded protein: CASSVGELAPIQETQYF.

The gene calls are TRBV5-4 and TRBJ2-2, with D hard to call. The V gene lost 2 bases and the J gene lost 6 bases, with 11 bases spanning the gap. CDR1 is SGHNT, CDR2 YYREEE, per germline (reference sequence). This CDR3 region has 14 residues. The CDR3 DNA reads as TGTGCCAGCAGCTTTGTGAGCGATTCCGGGGAGCTGTTTTTT. Translating gives CASSFVSDSGELFF. The complete variable domain, with remaining parts taken from reference TRBV5-4 and TRBJ2-2, reads ETGVTQSPTHLIKTRGQQVTLRCSSQSGHNTVSWYQQALGQGPQFIFQYYREEENGRGNFPPRFSGLQFPNYSSELNVNALELDDSALYLCASSFVSDSGELFFGEGSRLTVL.

This chain links TRBV28 with TRBJ1-2; D is unclear. Per germline, CDR1 MDHEN and CDR2 SYDVKM. The CDR3 spans 12 residues. Trimming took 6 bases from V and 1 from J, leaving 6 bases between them. CDR3 sequence reads: CASSPLNYGYTF. DNA of the CDR3: TGTGCCAGCAGCCCTCTTAACTATGGCTACACCTTC.

The chain is built from TRBV6-5 and TRBJ2-7; 8 nucleotides line up with TRBD2. CDR1 and CDR2 from the germline V gene are MNHEY and SVGAGI. This CDR3 is 15 amino acids long. V trimming: 0 bases; J trimming: 7 bases; junction bases outside the gene matches: 8. The CDR3 is CASSYSISGRGEQYF. In nucleotides, the CDR3 is TGTGCCAGCAGTTACTCGATATCCGGGAGGGGAGAGCAGTACTTC.